This T cell receptor (beta chain) was found in a study of PD-L1 blockade in urothelial cancer. Across the whole study: A median of approximately 150,000 T cells was found in the blood samples.

Time point: pretreatment peripheral blood. The CDR3 covers 15 residues. V lost 7 bases to trimming and J lost 5 bases; unmatched junction nucleotides: 10. Germline V CDR1 and CDR2: MNHEY, SVGAGI. Profiling relied on immunoSEQ multiplex PCR, and the TCRdb table lists in-frame clones only, not all of them. The sample lists approximately 51,000 clones, around 84% seen once, with around 20% in the top ten. The clonotype comes from a man aged 55 to 70 with urothelial cancer. The sequenced sample was PBMCs, obtained around atezolizumab (anti-PD-L1) treatment. The chain is built from TRBV6-5 and TRBJ2-3; 9 bases agree with TRBD1. The CDR3 sequence: CASNSPGQGKDTQYF. The CDR3 DNA follows: TGTGCCAGCAACTCTCCGGGACAGGGTAAAGATACGCAGTATTTT.